The source of this T cell receptor beta chain is a study of T cell changes during pregnancy in multiple sclerosis. V was pared by 5 bases and J by 4 bases, with 15 bases between. CDR1 MDHEN and CDR2 SYDVKM come from the germline V gene. The CDR3 consists of 15 residues. Assay: immunoSEQ multiplex PCR; the TCRdb copy retains only in-frame clones and omits some. Here the sample spans tens of thousands of clones, less than 90% being singletons. The TCR comes from a female donor with multiple sclerosis, enrolled in a pregnancy study. The chain has TRBV28 and TRBJ1-5; D is unclear. Sequenced material: CD4+ T cells from peripheral blood mononuclear cells, taken in the second trimester of pregnancy. In DNA form, the CDR3 reads TGTGCCAGCAGTCTCCCGGACGGGAAGAATCAGCCCCAGCATTTT. This translates into CASSLPDGKNQPQHF. The full variable domain, rest sourced from reference TRBV28 and TRBJ1-5, is DVKVTQSSRYLVKRTGEKVFLECVQDMDHENMFWYRQDPGLGLRLIYFSYDVKMKEKGDIPEGYSVSREKKERFSLILESASTNQTSMYLCASSLPDGKNQPQHFGDGTRLSIL.